Presented here are 15 T cell receptor beta chains from one specimen sequenced in a study of response to subunit inactivated influenza vaccine. MiXCR was run by TCRdb on the RT-PCR reads, yielding one entry per CDR3 protein. The sample lists 450,000 to 600,000 distinct CDR3 sequences, about 15% seen once, with 3% to 3.5% in the top ten. The specimen comprised CD4+ T cells sorted from PBMCs, sampled around 2 years after vaccination. The receptors come from a man aged 45 to 70 who received an inactivated influenza vaccine.

A note on this clonotype: One junction end disagrees with the germline gene, perhaps due to a read error. The genes are TRBV4-2 and TRBJ1-1; no definite D call. The CDR3 extends over 15 amino acids. Germline loops: CDR1 LGHNA, CDR2 YNFKEQ. The CDR3 loop reads CASRQEGIGRTEAFF. The CDR3, as DNA: TGTGCCAGCCGCCAAGAAGGAATCGGCCGCACTGAAGCTTTCTTT.

The rearrangement uses TRBV20-1 and TRBJ2-1, with D perhaps matching TRBD2 (5 bases). CDR3 length: 16 residues. Germline assignment: CDR1 DFQATT and CDR2 SNEGSKA (reference sequence). Trimming shortened V by 2 bases and J by 6 bases, and 20 bases separated the two germline ends. CDR3 residues: CSARSRTGSKSNEQFF. The DNA of the CDR3 is TGCAGTGCTAGATCCAGGACGGGAAGTAAGTCCAATGAGCAGTTCTTC.

This clonotype was detected a few times. The chain links TRBV14 to TRBJ2-1; D possibly corresponds to TRBD2 (6 bases). The germline V gene has CDR1 SGHDN and CDR2 FVKESK. The length of the CDR3 is 16 residues. V lost 5 bases and J 9 bases, leaving 23 bases between the germline ends. CDR3 region: CASSSRLEYFGGEQFF. For the CDR3, the DNA is TGTGCCAGCAGCTCACGACTAGAGTACTTTGGAGGTGAGCAGTTCTTC.

CDR3 residues: CASSQTRGGTGVAPLHF. The CDR3 bases are TGTGCCAGCAGTCAAACCCGTGGTGGGACAGGGGTCGCACCCCTCCACTTT. The V gene is TRBV12-3 or TRBV12-4, the J gene TRBJ1-6, with 10 bases fitting TRBD1. The CDR3 is made up of 17 amino acids. Germline trimming cut 5 bases from V and 11 bases from J; bases unmatched to any gene: 15.

The CDR3 DNA sequence: TGCGCCAGCAGCACTTCCAGGACTAGCGGGGAATTTTTTGTCGATGATACGCAGTATTTT. This codes for CASSTSRTSGEFFVDDTQYF. The rearrangement uses TRBV5-1 and TRBJ2-3; 12 nucleotides match TRBD2. The length of the CDR3 is 20 residues. Trimming took 4 bases from V and 6 from J; bases not matched to a gene: 21. The V gene's germline CDR1 is SGHRS and CDR2 YFSETQ.

The V call is TRBV5-1, the J call TRBJ2-5, with 7 bases aligning to TRBD2. Trimming took 5 bases from V and 2 from J; bases not matched to a gene: 6. CDR3 length: 14 residues. The germline CDR1 and CDR2 sequences are SGHRS and YFSETQ. DNA of the CDR3: TGCGCCAGCAGTCCCTCTAGCGGACAAGAGACCCAGTACTTC. This gives the protein CASSPSSGQETQYF.

This clonotype was detected only a few times. This rearrangement joins TRBV4-2 to TRBJ2-1; D uncertain. This CDR3 is 17 amino acids long. V was trimmed by 0 bases and J by 7 bases, leaving 19 bases between them. Germline CDR1 reads LGHNA; CDR2 reads YNFKEQ. Here the CDR3 DNA reads TGTGCCAGCAGCCAAGATTCCGGTAGGGCCTTGCGGAATGAGCAGTTCTTC. Its protein is CASSQDSGRALRNEQFF.

This rearrangement joins TRBV3-1 to TRBJ1-6; possible D gene TRBD1, 6 bases. In germline, CDR1 is LGHDT, CDR2 YNNKEL (reference sequence). CDR3 length: 14 amino acids. V was trimmed by 1 base and J by 10 bases, leaving 11 bases between them. CDR3 DNA: TGTGCCAGCAGCCAAGTATCACAGGGCTCACCCCTCCACTTT. Translating it yields CASSQVSQGSPLHF.

There are many counts of this clonotype. This chain connects TRBV10-3 to TRBJ2-3, with 8 bases aligning to TRBD2. J lost 3 bases, V lost 5 bases, and 4 bases had no gene match. CDR1 and CDR2 (germline): ENHRY, SYGVKD. The CDR3 has 14 amino acids. The CDR3 DNA reads as TGTGCCATCAGTTTAGCGGGGAGTACAGATACGCAGTATTTT. Protein: CAISLAGSTDTQYF.

This clonotype has a handful of counts. The chain carries TRBV12-3 or TRBV12-4 and TRBJ2-2, with D possibly matching TRBD2 (5 bases). The CDR3 is 14 residues long. The V gene lost 7 bases and the J gene lost 1 base, with 10 bases spanning the gap. The DNA for the CDR3 is TGTGCCAGCAACCCACGGGGGAACACCGGGGAGCTGTTTTTT. This translates into CASNPRGNTGELFF.

This clonotype has only a few counts. J is TRBJ1-4 and V is TRBV12-3 or TRBV12-4; D is ambiguous. The CDR3 loop spans 14 amino acids. The ends were cut back, 1 base at V and 4 bases at J, with 7 bases in the middle. For the CDR3, the DNA is TGTGCCAGCAGTTTAGAGGAGGTTAATGAAAAACTGTTTTTT. It codes for CASSLEEVNEKLFF.

There are a few counts of this clonotype. The rearrangement joins TRBV7-2 to TRBJ2-1; weak D call: TRBD1 (6 bases). The CDR3 is made up of 12 amino acids. The V end was cut by 5 bases, the J end by 16 bases, with 18 bases between. Germline assignment: CDR1 SGHTA and CDR2 FQGNSA. CDR3 in amino acids: CASSLETGTPFF. CDR3 sequence (DNA): TGTGCCAGCAGCCTCGAAACCGGGACACCATTCTTC. Full variable domain (missing parts from reference TRBV7-2 and TRBJ2-1): GAGVSQSPSNKVTEKGKDVELRCDPISGHTALYWYRQSLGQGLEFLIYFQGNSAPDKSGLPSDRFSAERTGGSVSTLTIQRTQQEDSAVYLCASSLETGTPFFGPGTRLTVL.

The rearrangement links TRBV20-1 to TRBJ1-4; 9 nucleotides align to TRBD1. Germline CDR1 is DFQATT and CDR2 is SNEGSKA (reference sequence). J lost 4 bases, V lost 6 bases, and 6 bases had no gene match. CDR3 length: 14 amino acids. The CDR3 nucleotides read TGCAGTGCCGGACAGGGACAGGGTAATGAAAAACTGTTTTTT. It translates to CSAGQGQGNEKLFF.

This sequence joins TRBV12-3 or TRBV12-4 and TRBJ2-5; 14 bases are a match to TRBD2. The CDR3 spans 16 residues. V lost 5 bases and J lost 4; bases outside the gene matches: 6. CDR3 sequence: CASSDRGTSGGETQYF. The CDR3 nucleotides are TGTGCCAGCAGTGACCGAGGGACTAGCGGGGGAGAGACCCAGTACTTC.

The rearrangement uses TRBV6-2 or TRBV6-3 and TRBJ2-7, with TRBD1 identical over 12 bases. Germline loops: CDR1 MNHEY, CDR2 SVGEGT. The ends lost 5 bases at V and 4 bases at J; junction bases unmatched: 6. The CDR3 contains 15 residues. The CDR3: CASSPTGQGAYEQYF. Written as DNA, the CDR3 is TGTGCCAGCAGTCCGACGGGACAGGGGGCATACGAGCAGTACTTC.